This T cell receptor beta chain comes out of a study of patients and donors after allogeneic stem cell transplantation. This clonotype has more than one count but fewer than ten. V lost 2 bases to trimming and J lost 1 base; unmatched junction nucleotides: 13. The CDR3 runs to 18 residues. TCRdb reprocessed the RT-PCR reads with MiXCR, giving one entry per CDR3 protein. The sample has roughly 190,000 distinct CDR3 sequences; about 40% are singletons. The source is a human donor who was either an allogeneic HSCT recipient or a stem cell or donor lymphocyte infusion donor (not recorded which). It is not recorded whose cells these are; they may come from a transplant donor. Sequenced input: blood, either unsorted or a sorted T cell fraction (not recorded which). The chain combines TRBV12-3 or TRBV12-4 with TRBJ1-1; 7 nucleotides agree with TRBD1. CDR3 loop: CASSLLGGVRWENTEAFF. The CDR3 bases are TGTGCCAGCAGTTTATTAGGGGGCGTTAGGTGGGAGAACACTGAAGCTTTCTTT.